This is a list of T cell receptor beta chains from one sample in a study of post-analysis software for immune sequencing data. MiXCR, run by TCRdb on the PCR reads, gives a single entry per CDR3 protein. The table shows about 810,000 distinct CDR3 sequences, with approximately 53% occurring only once. Specimen: blood. The source is a girl between 10 and 17 years old with multiple sclerosis. The CDR3 runs from the conserved cysteine through the conserved F or W. The D gene is left open where the match is weak. Clone size appears in some rows only: once, few, many, or a class for an expanded clone.

V,J,D,size,DNA,CDR3
TRBV20-1,TRBJ2-1,.,once,TGCAGTGCCATGCCGGACTACCTGAGATACAATGAGCAGTTCTTC,CSAMPDYLRYNEQFF
TRBV5-1,TRBJ2-1,.,.,TGCGCCAGCAGCTTGGGGCAGGGCGCGTTCTTC,CASSLGQGAFF
TRBV4-2,TRBJ2-3,.,few,TGTGCCAGCAGCCAAGAGCGAGGGGGTAGCACAGATACGCAGTATTTT,CASSQERGGSTDTQYF
TRBV10-3,TRBJ1-1,TRBD1,.,TGTGCCATCAGTGAGTCAGAGACAGGGCCTCCCCTAGCTGAAGCTTTCTTT,CAISESETGPPLAEAFF
TRBV4-2,TRBJ1-1,.,once,TGTGCCAGCAGCCAAATAGACAGTGACACTGAAGCTTTCTTT,CASSQIDSDTEAFF
TRBV29-1,TRBJ1-1,.,.,TGCAGCGGGGGGGGATTTGCGAACACTGAAGCTTTCTTT,CSGGGFANTEAFF
TRBV20-1,TRBJ2-5,.,many,TGCAGTGCTAGGAGGGGCCAAGAGACCCAGTACTTC,CSARRGQETQYF
TRBV21-1,TRBJ2-3,.,.,TGTGCCAGCAGCAGACGGCACTCTAGCACAGATACGCAGTATTTT,CASSRRHSSTDTQYF
TRBV6-1,TRBJ1-2,.,few,TGTGCCAGCAGATTCCCGGTGACAGCTAGGAAGGTTAGCGATGGCTACACCTTC,CASRFPVTARKVSDGYTF
TRBV20-1,TRBJ2-1,TRBD2,.,TGCAGTGCTGCCCGCAGCGCGGGGGTTAAGTTCTTC,CSAARSAGVKFF
TRBV12-3/TRBV12-4,TRBJ2-7,.,few,TGTGCCAGCAGCGTCGGTGCGGGCGAGCAGTACTTC,CASSVGAGEQYF
TRBV3-1,TRBJ1-2,.,.,TGTGCCCCCTCCCACGAGAACTATGGCTACACCTTC,CAPSHENYGYTF
TRBV5-1,TRBJ2-1,TRBD1,few,TGCGCCAGCAGCTTGGCACCCGGGACAGGGAACGGTGAGCAGTTCTTC,CASSLAPGTGNGEQFF
TRBV20-1,TRBJ2-4,TRBD2,.,TGCAGCGGGAACCCCCTAGTTGCGGGGGGCCCGAGGGTCAAAAACATTCAGTACTTC,CSGNPLVAGGPRVKNIQYF
TRBV2,TRBJ2-2,.,.,TGTGCCAGCAGTGAAAGGCGATTAAACACCGGGGAGCTGTTTTTT,CASSERRLNTGELFF
TRBV7-9,TRBJ2-3,TRBD2,.,TGTGCCAGCAGCTCCCCAGCGGGGGCCCGCACAGATACGCAGTATTTT,CASSSPAGARTDTQYF
TRBV29-1,TRBJ2-3,TRBD1,.,TGCAGCGCCTGGACAGGGGGCAAGGATACGCAGTATTTT,CSAWTGGKDTQYF
TRBV27,TRBJ1-4,TRBD1,.,TGTGCCAGCAGTTCAGAGGGACAGGGGGATGAAAAACTGTTTTTT,CASSSEGQGDEKLFF
TRBV5-1,TRBJ2-7,TRBD1,.,TGCGCCAGCAGCGTCTCGGGACAGGGGGCGGGCGAGCAGTACTTC,CASSVSGQGAGEQYF
TRBV4-2,TRBJ1-6,.,.,TGTGCCAGCAGCCAAGAAGTGAGGGGGAGCTCACCCCTCCACTTT,CASSQEVRGSSPLHF
TRBV29-1,TRBJ2-6,TRBD1,.,TGCAGCGTTCAACAGGGGGCCGGGGCCAACGTCCTGACTTTC,CSVQQGAGANVLTF
TRBV24-1,TRBJ2-2,.,.,TGTGCCACCGGCAGACCGACCGGGGAGCTGTTTTTT,CATGRPTGELFF
TRBV10-3,TRBJ2-1,TRBD2,.,TGTGCCATCAGGAATAGACTAGCGGGAGTTTCTTACAATGAGCAGTTCTTC,CAIRNRLAGVSYNEQFF
TRBV7-8,TRBJ2-5,.,.,TGTGCCAGCAGCTTAGTCATCGGGGGTTTCACCCAGTACTTC,CASSLVIGGFTQYF
TRBV20-1,TRBJ2-5,TRBD2,few,TGCAGTGCAGAGGAGCGGGGACAAGAGACCCAGTACTTC,CSAEERGQETQYF
TRBV12-5,TRBJ2-4,.,few,TGTGCTAGTGGGGGAGCGAGGGCCAAAAACATTCAGTACTTC,CASGGARAKNIQYF
TRBV6-1,TRBJ1-5,.,.,TGTGCCAGCAGAACAGGGCCCAATCAGCCCCAGCATTTT,CASRTGPNQPQHF
TRBV7-9,TRBJ1-2,.,.,TGTGCCAGCAGCTTAGCAGCAGGCCCGGGCTATGGCTACACCTTC,CASSLAAGPGYGYTF
TRBV7-2,TRBJ2-3,.,.,TGTGCCAGCAGCCCGGGGACTCATCCTAGCACAGATACGCAGTATTTT,CASSPGTHPSTDTQYF
TRBV5-1,TRBJ2-7,TRBD1,few,TGCGCCAGCAGCCCCGACAGGGGGCATGAGCAGTACTTC,CASSPDRGHEQYF
TRBV29-1,TRBJ2-7,.,few,TGCAGCGTTGAAGTAGTAGGGCAAAACTCCTACGAGCAGTACTTC,CSVEVVGQNSYEQYF
TRBV5-5,TRBJ2-5,.,.,TGTGCCAGCAGCTCGCGACAGACAGGCCAAGAGACCCAGTACTTC,CASSSRQTGQETQYF
TRBV10-3,TRBJ2-7,.,.,TGTGCCAGCACCCGGGACCTACCCTACGAGCAGTACTTC,CASTRDLPYEQYF
TRBV7-2,TRBJ1-1,.,few,TGTGCCAGCAGCTTGGTCAGGGACACTGAAGCTTTCTTT,CASSLVRDTEAFF
TRBV20-1,TRBJ2-5,.,.,TGCAGTGCTAGATGGAGGGCCCCGGGGATGGAGACCCAGTACTTC,CSARWRAPGMETQYF
TRBV12-3/TRBV12-4,TRBJ2-5,TRBD1,.,TGTGCCAGCACCCGGACAGGGGGTGGTAATACCCAGTACTTC,CASTRTGGGNTQYF
TRBV9,TRBJ2-6,.,.,TGTGCCAGCAGTCCCAGCCCCCAACCTGGGGCCAACGTCCTGACTTTC,CASSPSPQPGANVLTF
TRBV7-9,TRBJ1-5,TRBD1,.,TGTGCCAGCAGCTTAGCGATAGGACAGGGCGGACAGCCCCAGCATTTT,CASSLAIGQGGQPQHF
TRBV3-1,TRBJ2-7,.,.,TGTGCCAGCAGCCAAGAGGGGGCAGGGGGGATGGATGAGCAGTACTTC,CASSQEGAGGMDEQYF
TRBV7-8,TRBJ2-3,TRBD1,.,TGTGCCAGCAGCACGGGACAGGGGTGGACAGATACGCAGTATTTT,CASSTGQGWTDTQYF
TRBV2,TRBJ2-5,.,.,TGTGCCAGCAGTGAAGCGCGCCAGGGGAGGTCCCAGTACTTC,CASSEARQGRSQYF
TRBV9,TRBJ2-7,.,.,TGTGCCAGCAGCGTATCAGGGAATACCTACGAGCAGTACTTC,CASSVSGNTYEQYF
TRBV20-1,TRBJ2-1,.,.,TGCAGTGCTAGAGATAGGCCGGGGGCACCGAATGAGCAGTTCTTC,CSARDRPGAPNEQFF
TRBV6-1,TRBJ2-5,.,.,TGTGCCAGCAGTGTGGAGACTTCTCAAGAGACTCAGTACTTC,CASSVETSQETQYF
TRBV5-1,TRBJ2-5,TRBD2,few,TGCGCCAGCAGCCCCGGCGGAGCGGGAACGGAAGAGACCCAGTACTTC,CASSPGGAGTEETQYF
TRBV20-1,TRBJ2-1,.,.,TGCAGTGCTAGTCGTGGGACGAGCTCCTACAATGAGCAGTTCTTC,CSASRGTSSYNEQFF
TRBV7-9,TRBJ1-5,.,.,TGTGCCAACAGCTTAGAGGGGTTTCAGCCCCAGCATTTT,CANSLEGFQPQHF
TRBV4-2,TRBJ2-3,.,.,TGTGCCAGCAGCCAAGAGGCAGCCCGACCAGATACGCAGTATTTT,CASSQEAARPDTQYF
TRBV5-5,TRBJ1-2,TRBD1,few,TGTGCCAGCAGCTTGGTGGACAGGGGTGGAAATGGCTACACCTTC,CASSLVDRGGNGYTF
TRBV5-5,TRBJ2-5,TRBD1,few,TGTGCCAGCAGCTTGGAGGGGGCAAGTGAGACCCAGTACTTC,CASSLEGASETQYF
TRBV10-3,TRBJ2-7,TRBD1,.,TGTGCCATCAGTGGGACAGGGGGCAACTACGAGCAGTACTTC,CAISGTGGNYEQYF
TRBV28,TRBJ2-5,TRBD1,.,TGTGCCAGCAGGGGACCGGGACAGGGGGCCGAGACCCAGTACTTC,CASRGPGQGAETQYF
TRBV7-9,TRBJ2-1,TRBD1,.,TGTGCCAGCAGCATTACCGGGACAGGCCCTCGGGGGCAGTTCTTC,CASSITGTGPRGQFF
TRBV3-1,TRBJ1-1,TRBD1,.,TGTGCCAGCAGCCAAGATTTGGGGAAGGGACAGGCTTTCTTT,CASSQDLGKGQAFF
TRBV6-5,TRBJ2-5,TRBD2,few,TGTGCCAGCACAGCGGGAAAGACCCAGTACTTC,CASTAGKTQYF
TRBV29-1,TRBJ2-1,TRBD2,.,TGCAGCGTTGGATTGGGAGCGGGATTTTACAATGAGCAGTTCTTC,CSVGLGAGFYNEQFF
TRBV20-1,TRBJ2-1,TRBD2,.,TGCAGTGCTAGTGCCCCGGGACTAGCGGGATACAATGAGCAGTTCTTC,CSASAPGLAGYNEQFF